This passage covers 32 T cell receptor beta chains from one sample sequenced in a study of blood T cell repertoires in COVID-19 (dated by TCRdb to the early 2020s). Preparation of the library involved the immunoSEQ multiplex PCR assay. Not all clones reach the TCRdb copy of this immuneACCESS table, which keeps in-frame sequences only. Checked studies attribute under half of the gap to unresolved V genes and leave the rest unexplained. The table for this sample lists approximately 60,000 clones; roughly 92% of them were counted only once. The ten largest clones capture about 3.1% of the sample. The sequenced sample consisted of peripheral blood. The receptors were sampled from a man between 65 and 85 years old with active COVID-19.

The chain joins TRBV9 to TRBJ1-6; the D gene is possibly TRBD1 (6 bases). The CDR3 loop spans 14 amino acids. Deletions cut 7 bases from V and 7 bases from J, with 15 bases between. Germline CDR1 and CDR2: SGDLS and YYNGEE. CDR3 protein: CASSTTQGNSPLHF. The CDR3 DNA reads TGTGCCAGCTCTACGACCCAGGGGAATTCACCCCTCCACTTT.

This chain links TRBV7-2 with TRBJ2-3; TRBD1 might be the D (5 bases). The CDR3 has 16 amino acids. CDR1 and CDR2 from the germline V gene are SGHTA and FQGNSA. Trimming took 4 bases from V and 2 from J, leaving 16 bases between them. The CDR3 spells CASSSKGRLTTDTQYF. In nucleotides, the CDR3 is TGTGCCAGCAGCTCCAAGGGGCGGCTAACCACAGATACGCAGTATTTT. The variable domain in full, completed from reference TRBV7-2 and TRBJ2-3, reads GAGVSQSPSNKVTEKGKDVELRCDPISGHTALYWYRQSLGQGLEFLIYFQGNSAPDKSGLPSDRFSAERTGGSVSTLTIQRTQQEDSAVYLCASSSKGRLTTDTQYFGPGTRLTVL.

This clone showed up just a few times. V gene TRBV19 combines with J gene TRBJ2-3; 9 bases align to TRBD1. CDR1 is LNHDA, CDR2 SQIVND, per germline (reference sequence). Trimming cost V 9 bases and J 6 bases; bases outside gene matches: 13. This CDR3 contains 15 residues. The DNA of the CDR3 is TGTGCCAGCTCGGCGGGGACAGGGCACAGCGATACGCAGTATTTT. The encoded protein is CASSAGTGHSDTQYF.

The chain links TRBV23-1 to TRBJ2-4; D is ambiguous. TRBV23-1 is filed as an ORF, its function uncertain. CDR3 length equals 16 residues. Trimming removed 0 bases from V and 0 bases from J, with 9 bases in between. This chain's CDR3 is CASSQSSVLAKNIQYF. The DNA for the CDR3 is TGCGCCAGCAGTCAATCCTCGGTCCTAGCCAAAAACATTCAGTACTTC.

The chain carries TRBV6-2 or TRBV6-3 and TRBJ1-3; 11 bases align to TRBD1. The J segment lost 0 bases and the V segment lost 5 bases, leaving 3 bases of the junction unmatched. This CDR3 is built from 16 residues. Germline lookup yields CDR1 MNHEY and CDR2 SVGEGT. CDR3 in amino acids: CASSHGQGASGNTIYF. The CDR3 nucleotides are TGTGCCAGCAGTCACGGACAGGGGGCCTCTGGAAACACCATATATTTT.

The chain joins TRBV6-2 or TRBV6-3 to TRBJ2-1; no reliable D call. CDR1 is MNHEY, CDR2 SVGEGT, per germline. CDR3 size: 16 residues. Trimming removed 5 bases at V and 4 bases at J, with 18 bases between. The DNA of the CDR3 is TGTGCCAGCAGTCAAGGCCAGTGGCGGAGTTACAATGAGCAGTTCTTC. Translation: CASSQGQWRSYNEQFF.

The table lists this clone with a count of one. V and J are TRBV6-2 or TRBV6-3 and TRBJ2-7, with a possible D match to TRBD2 (6 bases). This CDR3 contains 15 residues. V lost 3 bases to trimming and J lost 7 bases, with 19 bases between them. CDR1 is MNHEY, CDR2 SVGEGT, per germline. The CDR3 nucleotides are TGTGCCAGCAGTTATTACTCAGCGGGCCCCAGGGAGCAGTACTTC. This gives the protein CASSYYSAGPREQYF.

V gene TRBV15 combines with J gene TRBJ2-7, with 10 nucleotides matching TRBD2. This CDR3 spans 17 amino acids. Germline CDR1 reads LNHNV; CDR2 reads YYDKDF (reference sequence). With V trimmed by 0 bases and J by 2 bases, 7 bases remained unmatched. The CDR3 sequence is CATSRETLAGGTYEQYF. DNA of the CDR3: TGTGCCACCAGCAGAGAAACTTTAGCGGGGGGTACCTACGAGCAGTACTTC.

The J gene is TRBJ2-1, the V gene TRBV19, with 10 bases aligning to TRBD1. The CDR3 runs to 14 residues. V was clipped by 7 bases and J by 9 bases; unmatched bases: 9. CDR1 and CDR2 (germline): LNHDA, SQIVND (reference sequence). In nucleotides, the CDR3 is TGTGCCAGTAATCCCGGACAGGGGGTGAGTGAGCAGTTCTTC. It codes for CASNPGQGVSEQFF.

The V call is TRBV7-5, the J call TRBJ2-7; the D call TRBD2 from the table was never checked on the DNA. TRBV7-5 is a recognized pseudogene. The CDR3 loop spans 17 amino acids. CDR3 protein: CVRSSFSGTSGAHEQYV. Written as DNA, the CDR3 is TGTGTCAGAAGCTCATTCTCCGGGACTAGCGGGGCCCACGAGCAGTACGTC.

The J gene is TRBJ2-5, the V gene TRBV19; 9 bases are a match to TRBD1. CDR1 and CDR2 from the germline V gene are LNHDA and SQIVND (reference sequence). The CDR3 is made up of 15 amino acids. The trim removed 3 bases at V and 5 bases at J, leaving 7 bases unmatched. The CDR3 coding sequence is TGTGCCAGTAGTATTTGGACAGGGGTGGACGAGACCCAGTACTTC. This translates into CASSIWTGVDETQYF.

This clone appeared a single time. This chain joins TRBV11-3 and TRBJ1-1; D unclear. The V and J ends lost 1 base and 11 bases respectively, with 8 bases between them. The length of the CDR3 is 11 residues. Germline-derived CDR1 and CDR2 are SGHNT and YENEEA. This CDR3 is CASSLGGAAFF. As DNA, the CDR3 is TGTGCCAGCAGCTTAGGAGGTGCCGCTTTCTTT.

CDR3 bases: TGTGCCAGCAGCCACGGTAGCGGGGGGAACACCGGGGAGCTGTTTTTT. It codes for CASSHGSGGNTGELFF. This sequence joins TRBV11-2 and TRBJ2-2; 9 bases map to TRBD2. CDR3 length equals 16 residues. V lost 5 bases to trimming and J lost 1 base; unmatched junction nucleotides: 5. From germline, CDR1 is SGHAT and CDR2 FQNNGV.

This clone has only one observation. V usage is TRBV6-5 and J usage is TRBJ1-3, with D perhaps matching TRBD1 (5 bases). Deletions cut 6 bases from V and 4 bases from J, with 10 bases between. The CDR3 consists of 13 residues. Germline CDR1 and CDR2: MNHEY and SVGAGI. CDR3 sequence: CASRETVGNTIYF. The CDR3 DNA reads as TGTGCCAGCAGGGAGACAGTCGGAAACACCATATATTTT.

This chain connects TRBV29-1 to TRBJ2-2; D not resolved. Trimming shortened V by 4 bases and J by 5 bases, and 5 bases separated the two germline ends. From germline, CDR1 is SQVTM and CDR2 ANQGSEA. The CDR3 consists of 11 residues. For the CDR3, the DNA is TGCAGCGTTGCCGGGACCGGGGAGCTGTTTTTT. Its translation: CSVAGTGELFF.

V usage is TRBV6-5 and J usage is TRBJ2-7; 9 bases agree with TRBD1. The V gene end was trimmed by 6 bases and the J gene end by 1 base; junction bases not matched to a gene: 4. The CDR3 runs to 14 residues. Germline V gene lookup returns CDR1 MNHEY and CDR2 SVGAGI. The CDR3 nucleotides are TGTGCCAGCAGGCCGGACAGGGGATCCTACGAGCAGTACGTC. Its protein product is CASRPDRGSYEQYV.

This sequence joins TRBV7-9 and TRBJ2-3; TRBD1 matches 9 bases. Germline V gene data show CDR1 as SEHNR and CDR2 as FQNEAQ (reference sequence). Trimming removed 3 bases from V and 0 bases from J; junction bases left unmatched: 7. The CDR3 runs to 17 residues. In nucleotides, the CDR3 is TGTGCCAGCAGCTTGGCACAGGGGGCGGGAAGCACAGATACGCAGTATTTT. This sequence encodes CASSLAQGAGSTDTQYF.

The chain has TRBV5-5 and TRBJ1-6, with 7 bases that match TRBD1. From germline, CDR1 is SGHKS and CDR2 YYEKEE (reference sequence). After removal of 3 bases from V and 6 bases from J, the junction contained 6 bases not matched to a gene. This CDR3 region has 15 residues. CDR3 protein: CASSSSGTVNSPLHF. DNA for the CDR3: TGTGCCAGCAGCTCCTCCGGGACAGTTAATTCACCCCTCCACTTT.

The chain carries TRBV3-1 (or the pseudogene TRBV3-2) and TRBJ1-1, with D maybe TRBD1 (5 bases). Germline CDR1 reads LGHDT; CDR2 reads YNNKEL (reference sequence). The V gene lost 3 bases and the J gene lost 2 bases, with 16 bases spanning the gap. The CDR3 is 16 amino acids. CDR3 protein: CASSHYYRIPNTEAFF. The CDR3 DNA is TGTGCCAGCAGCCACTATTACAGGATACCCAACACTGAAGCTTTCTTT.

A few counts support this clone. This chain uses TRBV10-1 with TRBJ1-2; D not resolved. The CDR3 runs to 13 residues. V shed 0 bases and J shed 4 bases, with 6 bases lying between them. Germline V CDR1 and CDR2: WNHNN, SYGVQD (reference sequence). CDR3 DNA sequence: TGCGCCAGCAGTGAGTCGGGGAGCTATGGCTACACCTTC. Protein: CASSESGSYGYTF.

The chain has TRBV3-1 (or the pseudogene TRBV3-2) and TRBJ2-5, with a possible D match to TRBD1 (5 bases). V was cut by 1 base and J by 5 bases, with 14 bases left in between. This CDR3 has 15 amino acids. Germline V lookup: CDR1 LGHDT, CDR2 YNNKEL (reference sequence). The CDR3: CASSQGPTGRETQYF. The CDR3 nucleotides read TGTGCCAGCAGCCAAGGACCAACAGGCCGGGAGACCCAGTACTTC.

This clone was observed a single time. The chain carries TRBV29-1 and TRBJ2-7, with TRBD1 matching 10 bases. Germline CDR1 SQVTM, CDR2 ANQGSEA. The CDR3 extends over 14 amino acids. V trimming: 7 bases; J trimming: 2 bases; junction bases outside the gene matches: 8. CDR3 sequence (DNA): TGCAGCGCTTCACGGGACAGGGGACCCTACGAGCAGTACTTC. It is translated as CSASRDRGPYEQYF.

The V gene is TRBV2, the J gene TRBJ2-6; the match to TRBD1 covers 9 bases. CDR3 length: 18 residues. V gave up 7 bases and J gave up 2 bases; unmatched junction bases: 12. The germline gives CDR1 SNHLY, CDR2 FYNNEI. The CDR3 region is CASTLRGTGNTGANVLTF. The DNA of the CDR3 is TGTGCCAGCACCTTGCGAGGGACAGGGAATACTGGGGCCAACGTCCTGACTTTC.

This sequence joins TRBV10-3 and TRBJ1-6; no reliable D call. Germline V gene sequence: CDR1 ENHRY, CDR2 SYGVKD. The ends were cut back, 1 base at V and 0 bases at J, with 7 bases in the middle. CDR3 length: 16 residues. CDR3 in amino acids: CAISEFRSSYNSPLHF. The CDR3 DNA is TGTGCCATCAGTGAGTTTCGGAGCTCCTATAATTCACCCCTCCACTTT.

The chain links TRBV24-1 to TRBJ2-7; D perhaps matches TRBD1 (5 bases). CDR1 is KGHDR, CDR2 SFDVKD, per germline. Trimming pared 3 bases from V and 12 bases from J, leaving 14 bases between. This CDR3 has 12 residues. The CDR3 DNA reads as TGTGCCACCAGTGATCACGACAGAGACTTGTACGTC. Translating it yields CATSDHDRDLYV.

The chain is built from TRBV27 and TRBJ2-1; D might be TRBD1 (6 bases). Germline V gene lookup returns CDR1 MNHEY and CDR2 SMNVEV (reference sequence). Trimming removed 6 bases at V and 0 bases at J, with 15 bases between. CDR3 length: 16 residues. CDR3 sequence: CASRVGQTGSYNEQFF. The CDR3 DNA reads as TGTGCCAGCAGGGTCGGACAGACTGGCTCCTACAATGAGCAGTTCTTC.

This clone has a single count. CDR3 nucleotide sequence: TGCGCCAGCAGCCAAGCTGGACAGGAATACGAGCAGTACTTC. It encodes CASSQAGQEYEQYF. The chain links TRBV4-1 to TRBJ2-7; 7 positions agree with TRBD1. Germline lookup yields CDR1 MGHRA and CDR2 YSYEKL. J gave up 4 bases and V 1 base, and 4 bases lay outside the gene matches. The length of the CDR3 is 14 residues.

V usage is TRBV6-5 and J usage is TRBJ1-6; 9 nucleotides agree with TRBD1. The CDR3 totals 16 residues. Germline V CDR1 and CDR2: MNHEY, SVGAGI. Losses at the gene ends were 2 bases for V and 7 bases for J; bases not matched to a gene: 6. CDR3 coding DNA: TGTGCCAGCAGTTACCAACAGGGGGCGATAAATTCACCCCTCCACTTT. This codes for CASSYQQGAINSPLHF.

CDR3 sequence reads: CASSITGPGGYTF. CDR3 DNA: TGTGCCAGTAGTATAACAGGCCCTGGGGGCTACACCTTC. The V call is TRBV19, the J call TRBJ1-2, with D possibly being TRBD1 (5 bases). Germline loops: CDR1 LNHDA, CDR2 SQIVND (reference sequence). Trimming left V 2 bases short and J 8 bases short, with 12 bases between. This CDR3 is 13 amino acids long.

This clone was seen once. The V and J genes are TRBV12-5 and TRBJ1-4; D gene uncertain. The CDR3 loop spans 17 amino acids. Trimming removed 1 base from V and 8 bases from J, with 20 bases in between. In germline, CDR1 is LGHNT, CDR2 FRNRAP. CDR3 region: CASGLATPGGLGEKLFF. The CDR3 coding sequence is TGTGCTAGTGGTTTGGCCACCCCCGGCGGGTTGGGGGAAAAACTGTTTTTT.

V usage is TRBV11-2 and J usage is TRBJ1-4; TRBD1 matches at 10 bases. This CDR3 is built from 16 residues. The ends lost 0 bases at V and 8 bases at J; junction bases unmatched: 6. In germline, CDR1 is SGHAT, CDR2 FQNNGV. Here the CDR3 reads CASSLDESTGGEKLFF. The CDR3 DNA sequence: TGTGCCAGCAGCTTAGACGAATCGACAGGGGGCGAAAAACTGTTTTTT.

CDR3 nucleotide sequence: TGTGCCAGCTCACTGCAGGCGAACACTGAAGCTTTCTTT. Its translation: CASSLQANTEAFF. V usage is TRBV18 and J usage is TRBJ1-1, with D hard to call. Looked up from germline, CDR1 is KGHSH and CDR2 is LQKENI. The CDR3 loop spans 13 amino acids. V lost 4 bases to trimming and J lost 1 base, with 7 bases between them.